The sequence of this TCR beta chain was determined in a study of OX40 agonist ivuxolimab in advanced cancers. Across the whole study: The drug used for patients, ivuxolimab, was an agonistic anti-OX40 (CD134) antibody. While on treatment, patients had intravenous ivuxolimab at 0.01 to 10 mg/kg every 2 weeks. Findings of the study overall: CD8+ T cells averaged more expanded clones than CD4+.

The method was immunoSEQ multiplex PCR; TCRdb's version includes in-frame clones alone and lacks a portion of them. The sample yields more than 80,000 clones, roughly nine tenths seen once. Exclusion applied to patients with autoimmune disease history or systemic immunosuppression. V lost 0 bases to trimming and J lost 6 bases, with 9 bases between them. Germline V gives CDR1 MNHEY, CDR2 SVGAGI. CDR3 length: 14 amino acids. Worth noting for this clone: Its antigen is unknown.

Sequenced material: CD4+ or CD8+ T cells sorted from blood, taken in a trial of the OX40 agonist ivuxolimab. This sequence originates from an adult with an advanced solid tumor such as melanoma, head and neck, liver or kidney cancer. The chain recombines TRBV6-5 with TRBJ2-1; D remains ambiguous. The CDR3 region is CASSYSTLSNEQFF. CDR3 in DNA: TGTGCCAGCAGTTACTCGACTTTGAGCAATGAGCAGTTCTTC.